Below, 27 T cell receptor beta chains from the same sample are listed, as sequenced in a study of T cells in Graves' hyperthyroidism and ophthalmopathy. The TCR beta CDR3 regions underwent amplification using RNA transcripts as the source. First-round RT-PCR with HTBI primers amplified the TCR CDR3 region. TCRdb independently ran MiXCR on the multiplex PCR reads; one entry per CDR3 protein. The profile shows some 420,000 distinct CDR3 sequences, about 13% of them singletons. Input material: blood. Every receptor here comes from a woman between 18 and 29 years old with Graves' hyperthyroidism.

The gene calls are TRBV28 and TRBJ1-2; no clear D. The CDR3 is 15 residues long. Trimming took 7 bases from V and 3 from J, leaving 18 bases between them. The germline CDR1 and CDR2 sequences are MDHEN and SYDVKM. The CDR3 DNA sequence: TGTGCCAGCACTCAAAGGTTCAAGGTGGACTATGGCTACACCTTC. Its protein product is CASTQRFKVDYGYTF.

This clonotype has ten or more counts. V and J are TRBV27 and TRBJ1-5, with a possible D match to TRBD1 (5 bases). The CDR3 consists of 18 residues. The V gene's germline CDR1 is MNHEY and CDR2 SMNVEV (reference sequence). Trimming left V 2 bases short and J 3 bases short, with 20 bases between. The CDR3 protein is CASSLRAQGFGANQPQHF. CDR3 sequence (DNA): TGTGCCAGCAGTTTAAGGGCTCAGGGTTTTGGGGCCAATCAGCCCCAGCATTTT.

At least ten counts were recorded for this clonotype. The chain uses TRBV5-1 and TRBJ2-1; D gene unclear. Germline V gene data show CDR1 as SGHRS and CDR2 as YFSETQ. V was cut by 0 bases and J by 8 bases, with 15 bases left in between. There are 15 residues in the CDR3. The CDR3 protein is CASSLAIGRFHEQFF. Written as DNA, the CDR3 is TGCGCCAGCAGCTTGGCAATAGGGCGTTTCCATGAGCAGTTCTTC.

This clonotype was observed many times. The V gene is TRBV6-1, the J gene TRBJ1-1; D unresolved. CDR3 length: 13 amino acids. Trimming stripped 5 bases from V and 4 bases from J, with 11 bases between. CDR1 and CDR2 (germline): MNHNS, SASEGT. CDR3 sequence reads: CASSSRDVTEAFF. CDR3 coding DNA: TGTGCCAGCAGTTCGAGGGATGTCACTGAAGCTTTCTTT.

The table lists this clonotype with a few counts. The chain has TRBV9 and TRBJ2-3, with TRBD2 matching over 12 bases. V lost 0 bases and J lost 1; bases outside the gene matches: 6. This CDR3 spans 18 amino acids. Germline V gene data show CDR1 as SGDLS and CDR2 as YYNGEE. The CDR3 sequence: CASSVASSGRVGTDTQYF. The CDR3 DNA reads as TGTGCCAGCAGCGTAGCCTCTAGCGGGAGGGTTGGCACAGATACGCAGTATTTT. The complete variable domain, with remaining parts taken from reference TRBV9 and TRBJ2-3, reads DSGVTQTPKHLITATGQRVTLRCSPRSGDLSVYWYQQSLDQGLQFLIQYYNGEERAKGNILERFSAQQFPDLHSELNLSSLELGDSALYFCASSVASSGRVGTDTQYFGPGTRLTVL.

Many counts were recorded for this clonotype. The CDR3 protein is CASMDQRSTDTQYF. The DNA for the CDR3 is TGTGCCAGCATGGACCAGCGGAGCACAGATACGCAGTATTTT. V is TRBV2 and J is TRBJ2-3; tentatively, D is TRBD2 (5 bases). This CDR3 comprises 14 residues. Germline CDR1 and CDR2: SNHLY and FYNNEI. V was cut by 7 bases and J by 0 bases, with 11 bases left in between. Supplemented by reference TRBV2 and TRBJ2-3, the full variable domain reads EPEVTQTPSHQVTQMGQEVILRCVPISNHLYFYWYRQILGQKVEFLVSFYNNEISEKSEIFDDQFSVERPDGSNFTLKIRSTKLEDSAMYFCASMDQRSTDTQYFGPGTRLTVL.

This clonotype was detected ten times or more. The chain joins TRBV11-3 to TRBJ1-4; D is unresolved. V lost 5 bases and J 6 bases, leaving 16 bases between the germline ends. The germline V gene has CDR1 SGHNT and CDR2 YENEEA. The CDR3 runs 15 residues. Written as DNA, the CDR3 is TGTGCCAGCAGCCCCTGGGGAACAGAGTATGAAAAACTGTTTTTT. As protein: CASSPWGTEYEKLFF.

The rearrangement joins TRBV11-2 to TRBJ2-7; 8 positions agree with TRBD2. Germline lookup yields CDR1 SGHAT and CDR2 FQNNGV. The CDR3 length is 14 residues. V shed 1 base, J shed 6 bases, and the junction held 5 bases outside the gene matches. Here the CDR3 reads CASSLGSGNGEQYF. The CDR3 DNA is TGTGCCAGCAGCTTAGGTAGCGGGAACGGCGAGCAGTACTTC.

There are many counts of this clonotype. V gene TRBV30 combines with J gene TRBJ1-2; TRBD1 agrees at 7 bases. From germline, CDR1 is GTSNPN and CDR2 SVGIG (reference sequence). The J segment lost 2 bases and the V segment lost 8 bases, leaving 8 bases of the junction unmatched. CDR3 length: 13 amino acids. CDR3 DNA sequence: TGTGCCAGAAAACAGGGGTTGAACTATGGCTACACCTTC. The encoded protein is CARKQGLNYGYTF.

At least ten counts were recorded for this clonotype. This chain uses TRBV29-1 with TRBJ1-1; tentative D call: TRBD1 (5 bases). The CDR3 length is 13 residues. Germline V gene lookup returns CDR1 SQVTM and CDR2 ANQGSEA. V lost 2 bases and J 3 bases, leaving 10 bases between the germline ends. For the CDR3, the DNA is TGCAGCGTTGAAAGGGGATATGACACTGAAGCTTTCTTT. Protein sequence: CSVERGYDTEAFF.

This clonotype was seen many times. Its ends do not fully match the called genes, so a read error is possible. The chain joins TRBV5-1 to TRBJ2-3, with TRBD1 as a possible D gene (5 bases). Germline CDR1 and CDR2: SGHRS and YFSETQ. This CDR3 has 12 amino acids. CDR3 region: CASRDSTDTQYF. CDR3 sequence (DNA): TGTGCCAGCAGGGATAGCACAGATACGCAGTATTTT.

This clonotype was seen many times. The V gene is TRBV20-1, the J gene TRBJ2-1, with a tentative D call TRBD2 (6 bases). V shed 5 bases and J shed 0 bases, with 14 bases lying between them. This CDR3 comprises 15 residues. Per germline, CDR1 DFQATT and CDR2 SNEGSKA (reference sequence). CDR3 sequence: CSAGYLASSYNEQFF. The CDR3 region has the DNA TGCAGTGCTGGTTATCTAGCGTCCTCCTACAATGAGCAGTTCTTC.

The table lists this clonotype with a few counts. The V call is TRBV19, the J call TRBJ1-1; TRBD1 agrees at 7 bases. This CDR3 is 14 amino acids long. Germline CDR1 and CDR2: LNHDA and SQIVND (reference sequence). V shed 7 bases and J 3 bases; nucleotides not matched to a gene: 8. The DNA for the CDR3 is TGTGCCAGTATGGTGACAGGGACGGACACTGAAGCTTTCTTT. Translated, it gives CASMVTGTDTEAFF. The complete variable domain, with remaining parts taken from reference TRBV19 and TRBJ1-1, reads DGGITQSPKYLFRKEGQNVTLSCEQNLNHDAMYWYRQDPGQGLRLIYYSQIVNDFQKGDIAEGYSVSREKKESFPLTVTSAQKNPTAFYLCASMVTGTDTEAFFGQGTRLTVV.

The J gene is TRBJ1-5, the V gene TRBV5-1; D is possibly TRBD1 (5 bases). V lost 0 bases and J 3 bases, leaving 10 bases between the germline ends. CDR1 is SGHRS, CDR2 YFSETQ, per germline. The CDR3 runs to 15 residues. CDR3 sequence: CASSLDDSLNQPQHF. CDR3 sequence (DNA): TGCGCCAGCAGCTTGGATGACAGCCTCAATCAGCCCCAGCATTTT.

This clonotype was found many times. The CDR3 sequence: CASSLVVRGETQYF. CDR3 in DNA: TGTGCCAGCAGCTTAGTCGTGAGGGGAGAGACCCAGTACTTC. The chain uses TRBV7-9 and TRBJ2-5, with D perhaps assigned TRBD1 or TRBD2 (5 bases each). V lost 1 base and J lost 4, with 10 bases in between. Germline CDR1 and CDR2: SEHNR and FQNEAQ (reference sequence). The CDR3 covers 14 residues.

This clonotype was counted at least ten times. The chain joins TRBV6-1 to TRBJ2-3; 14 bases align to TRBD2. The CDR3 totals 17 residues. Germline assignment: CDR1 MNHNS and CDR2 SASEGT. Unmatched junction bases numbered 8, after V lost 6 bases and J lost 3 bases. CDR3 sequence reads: CASRGTGTSGSTDTQYF. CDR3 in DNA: TGTGCCAGCAGGGGGACCGGGACTAGCGGGAGTACAGATACGCAGTATTTT.

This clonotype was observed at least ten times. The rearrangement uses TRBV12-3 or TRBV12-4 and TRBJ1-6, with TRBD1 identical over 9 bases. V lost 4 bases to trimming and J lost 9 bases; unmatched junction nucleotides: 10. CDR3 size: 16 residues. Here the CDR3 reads CASSYETGTGPSPLHF. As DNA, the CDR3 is TGTGCCAGCAGTTACGAAACCGGGACAGGGCCTTCACCCCTCCACTTT.

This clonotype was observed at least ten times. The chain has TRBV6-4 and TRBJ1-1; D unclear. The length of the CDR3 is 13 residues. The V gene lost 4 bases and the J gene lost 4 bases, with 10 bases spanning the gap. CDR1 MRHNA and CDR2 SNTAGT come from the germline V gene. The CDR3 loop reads CASSATLATEAFF. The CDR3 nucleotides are TGTGCCAGCAGTGCTACCTTGGCCACTGAAGCTTTCTTT.

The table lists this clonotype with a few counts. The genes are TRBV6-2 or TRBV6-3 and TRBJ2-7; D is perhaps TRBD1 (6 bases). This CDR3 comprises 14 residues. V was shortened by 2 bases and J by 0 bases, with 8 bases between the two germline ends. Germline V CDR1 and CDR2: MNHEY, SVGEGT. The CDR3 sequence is CASSYTGPSYEQYF. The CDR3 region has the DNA TGTGCCAGCAGTTACACAGGGCCCTCCTACGAGCAGTACTTC.

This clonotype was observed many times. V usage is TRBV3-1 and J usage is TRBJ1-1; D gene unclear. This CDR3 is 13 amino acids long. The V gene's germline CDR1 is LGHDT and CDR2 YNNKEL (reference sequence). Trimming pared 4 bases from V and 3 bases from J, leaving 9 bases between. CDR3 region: CASSPTSYTEAFF. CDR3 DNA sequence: TGTGCCAGCAGCCCGACCTCCTACACTGAAGCTTTCTTT.

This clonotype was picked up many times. The CDR3 protein is CASQGQLIEETQYF. The DNA of the CDR3 is TGTGCCAGCCAGGGACAGTTGATAGAAGAGACCCAGTACTTC. The gene calls are TRBV11-2 and TRBJ2-5; 7 nucleotides align to TRBD1. V lost 8 bases and J lost 3; bases outside the gene matches: 9. The CDR3 covers 14 residues. Germline V gene data show CDR1 as SGHAT and CDR2 as FQNNGV.

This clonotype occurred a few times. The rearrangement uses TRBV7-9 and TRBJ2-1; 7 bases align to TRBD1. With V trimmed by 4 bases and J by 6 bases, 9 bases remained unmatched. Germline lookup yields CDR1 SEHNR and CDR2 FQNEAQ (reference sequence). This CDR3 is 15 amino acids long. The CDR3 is CASSSPGQAFNEQFF. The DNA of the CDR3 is TGTGCCAGCAGCTCCCCCGGACAGGCCTTCAATGAGCAGTTCTTC.

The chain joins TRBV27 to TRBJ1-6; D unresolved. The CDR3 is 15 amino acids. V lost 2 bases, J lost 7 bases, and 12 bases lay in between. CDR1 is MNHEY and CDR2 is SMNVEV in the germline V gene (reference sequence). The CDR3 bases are TGTGCCAGCAGTTTAGACCCCTTTACCAATTCACCCCTCCACTTT. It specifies CASSLDPFTNSPLHF.

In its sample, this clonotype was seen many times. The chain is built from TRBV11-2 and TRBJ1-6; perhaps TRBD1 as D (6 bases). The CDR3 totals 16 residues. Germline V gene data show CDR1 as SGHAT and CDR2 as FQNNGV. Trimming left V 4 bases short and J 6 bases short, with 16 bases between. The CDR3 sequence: CASSSTTGPPNSPLHF. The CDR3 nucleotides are TGTGCCAGCAGCTCAACCACAGGGCCCCCTAATTCACCCCTCCACTTT. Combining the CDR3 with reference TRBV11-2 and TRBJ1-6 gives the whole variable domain EAGVAQSPRYKIIEKRQSVAFWCNPISGHATLYWYQQILGQGPKLLIQFQNNGVVDDSQLPKDRFSAERLKGVDSTLKIQPAKLEDSAVYLCASSSTTGPPNSPLHFGNGTRLTVT.

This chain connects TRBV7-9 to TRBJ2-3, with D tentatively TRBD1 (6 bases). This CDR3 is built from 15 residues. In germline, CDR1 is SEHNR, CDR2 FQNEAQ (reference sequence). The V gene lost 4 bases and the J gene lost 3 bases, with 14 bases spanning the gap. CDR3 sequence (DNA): TGTGCCAGCAGCTCCTTGGACAGTCTTACAGATACGCAGTATTTT. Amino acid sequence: CASSSLDSLTDTQYF.

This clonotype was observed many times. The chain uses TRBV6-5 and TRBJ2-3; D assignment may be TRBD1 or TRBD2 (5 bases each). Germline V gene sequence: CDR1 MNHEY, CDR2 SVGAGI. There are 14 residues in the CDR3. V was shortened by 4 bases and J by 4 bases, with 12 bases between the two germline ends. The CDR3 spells CASSSTRESDTQYF. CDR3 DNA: TGTGCCAGCAGTTCAACCAGGGAGTCAGATACGCAGTATTTT.

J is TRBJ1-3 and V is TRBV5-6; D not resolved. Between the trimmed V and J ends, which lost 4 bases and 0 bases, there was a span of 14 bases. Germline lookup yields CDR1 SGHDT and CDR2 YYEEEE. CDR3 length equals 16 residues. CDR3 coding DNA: TGTGCCAGCAGCCCTGGAGCCTACCTCTCTGGAAACACCATATATTTT. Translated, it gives CASSPGAYLSGNTIYF.